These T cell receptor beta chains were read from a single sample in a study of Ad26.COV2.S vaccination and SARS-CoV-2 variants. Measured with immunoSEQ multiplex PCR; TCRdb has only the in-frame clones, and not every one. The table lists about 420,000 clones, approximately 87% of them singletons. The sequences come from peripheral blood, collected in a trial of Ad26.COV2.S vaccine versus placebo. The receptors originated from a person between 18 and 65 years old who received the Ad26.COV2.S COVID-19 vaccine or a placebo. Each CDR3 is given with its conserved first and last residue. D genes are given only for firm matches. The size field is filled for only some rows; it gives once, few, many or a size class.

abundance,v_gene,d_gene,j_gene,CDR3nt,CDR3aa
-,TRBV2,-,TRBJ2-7,TGTGCCAGCAGCCCCCTCCGGGTCCGCTCCTACGAGCAGTACTTC,CASSPLRVRSYEQYF
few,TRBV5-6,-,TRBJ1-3,TGTGCCAGCAGCTTGGTAGGATCTGGAAACACCATATATTTT,CASSLVGSGNTIYF
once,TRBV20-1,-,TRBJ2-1,TGCAGTGCAAGACTATACAATGAGCAGTTCTTC,CSARLYNEQFF
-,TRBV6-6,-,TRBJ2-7,TGTGCCAGCACCCCCTGGCATGGATACGAGCAGTACTTC,CASTPWHGYEQYF
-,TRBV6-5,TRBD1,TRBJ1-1,TGTGCCAGCCGACTAAGGGACAGCAACACTGAAGCTTTCTTT,CASRLRDSNTEAFF
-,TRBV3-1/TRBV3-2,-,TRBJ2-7,TGTGCCAGCAGCCTTAACGGATCCTACGAGCAGTACTTC,CASSLNGSYEQYF
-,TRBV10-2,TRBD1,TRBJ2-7,TGCGCCAGCAGTGCCTCGAGGGGGACAGGGGAAACCTACGAGCAGTACTTC,CASSASRGTGETYEQYF
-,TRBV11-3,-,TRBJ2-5,TGTGCCAGCAGCTTCAATAGGGGAGCCCAGTACTTC,CASSFNRGAQYF
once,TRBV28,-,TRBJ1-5,TGTGCCAGCAGTCTCACAGGGCAGCCCCAGCATTTT,CASSLTGQPQHF
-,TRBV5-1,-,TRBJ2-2,TGCGCCAGCAGCTTGGCGGGGAACACCGGGGAGCTGTTTTTT,CASSLAGNTGELFF
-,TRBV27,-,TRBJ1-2,TGTGCCAGCAGTTCCGGACTACAGGGTCTGGCTGGCTACACCTTC,CASSSGLQGLAGYTF
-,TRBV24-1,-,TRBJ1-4,TGTGCCACCAGTGGACGAGTGGATGAAAAACTGTTTTTT,CATSGRVDEKLFF
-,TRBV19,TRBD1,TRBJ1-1,TGTGCCAGTAGGAGGTCCGGGACAGGGGCGAACACTGAAGCTTTCTTT,CASRRSGTGANTEAFF
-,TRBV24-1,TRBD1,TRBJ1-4,TGTGCCACCAGTGAACCTACAGGGGGTAAACTGTTTTTT,CATSEPTGGKLFF
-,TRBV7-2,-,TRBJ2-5,TGTGCCATCAGGGGTGGGGGCCAAGAGACCCAGTACTTC,CAIRGGGQETQYF
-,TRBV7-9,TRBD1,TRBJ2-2,TGTGCCAGCAGCTTCACAGGGGCAGTTACCGGGGAGCTGTTTTTT,CASSFTGAVTGELFF
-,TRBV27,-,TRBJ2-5,TGTGCCAGCAGTTCCCACAGCTTAGCAAAACAAGAGACCCAGTACTTC,CASSSHSLAKQETQYF
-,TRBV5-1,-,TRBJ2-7,TGCGCCAGCATGGGGGCAGACTACGAGCAGTACTTC,CASMGADYEQYF
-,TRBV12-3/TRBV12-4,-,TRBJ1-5,TGTGCCAGCGGACTGCAGGGAGGCCCCCAGCATTTT,CASGLQGGPQHF
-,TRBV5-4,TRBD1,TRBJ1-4,TGTGCCAGCAGCTTGTCAGGACAGGGACCAACTAATGAAAAACTGTTTTTT,CASSLSGQGPTNEKLFF
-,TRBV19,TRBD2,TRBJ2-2,TGTGCCAGTAGTATGTACCTAGCGGGGGGGCACGGGGAGCTGTTTTTT,CASSMYLAGGHGELFF
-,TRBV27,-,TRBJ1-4,TGTGCCAGCAGTTTATCGTCAGGGGCTGGTGAAAAACTGTTTTTT,CASSLSSGAGEKLFF
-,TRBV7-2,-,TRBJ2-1,TGTGCCAGCAGCTTAGCGCACGACAGCTACAATGAGCAGTTCTTC,CASSLAHDSYNEQFF
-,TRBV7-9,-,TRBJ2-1,TGTGCCAGCGGATACAATGAGCAGTTCTTC,CASGYNEQFF
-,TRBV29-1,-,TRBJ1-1,TGCAGCGTGGCAGGACTGATCCTGAACACTGAAGCTTTCTTT,CSVAGLILNTEAFF
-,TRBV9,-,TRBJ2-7,TGTGCCAGCAGCACCGGGGGAAGCTCCTACGAGCAGTACTTC,CASSTGGSSYEQYF
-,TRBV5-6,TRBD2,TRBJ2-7,TGTGCCAGCAGCTTGACTAGCGGCTACTACGAGCAGTACTTC,CASSLTSGYYEQYF
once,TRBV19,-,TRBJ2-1,TGTGCCAGTAGTATAGCTTCGGGGAGGACCTACAATGAGCAGTTCTTC,CASSIASGRTYNEQFF
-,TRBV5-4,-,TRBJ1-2,TGTGCCAGCAAGGGACCGATTCAGCCTAGTAATGGCTACACCTTC,CASKGPIQPSNGYTF
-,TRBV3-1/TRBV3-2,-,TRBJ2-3,TGTGCCAGCAGCCAAGCTACAGATAGCACAGATACGCAGTATTTT,CASSQATDSTDTQYF
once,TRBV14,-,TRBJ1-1,TGTGCCAGCAGCCACGGGGTAGTTGTGAACACTGAAGCTTTCTTT,CASSHGVVVNTEAFF
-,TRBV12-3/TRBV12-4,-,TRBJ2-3,TGTGCCAGCAGTTTAGGAACAGATACGCAGTATTTT,CASSLGTDTQYF
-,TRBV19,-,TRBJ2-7,TGTGCCAGTAGTAAACCCCTAACAGGGTTCGGGAAAAATCGAGTCTACGAGCAGTACTTC,CASSKPLTGFGKNRVYEQYF
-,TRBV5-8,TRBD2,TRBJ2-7,TGTGCCAGCAGCTTAAGGTCTAGCGGGGGCCTCAAGCAGTACTTC,CASSLRSSGGLKQYF
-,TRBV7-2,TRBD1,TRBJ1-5,TGTGCCAGCAGCTTAGGGGGATTCAGGGGGATGGATCAGCCCCAGCATTTT,CASSLGGFRGMDQPQHF
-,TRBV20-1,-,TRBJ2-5,TGCAGTGCTTTAGGGGAAGAGACCCAGTACTTC,CSALGEETQYF
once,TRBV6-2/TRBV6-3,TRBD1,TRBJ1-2,TGTGCCAGCAGCGGGACAGAACTCGTCTATGGCTACACCTTC,CASSGTELVYGYTF
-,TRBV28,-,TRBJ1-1,TGTGCCAGCAGTTTCTCGAGGACTGTAGCTGAAGCTTTCTTT,CASSFSRTVAEAFF
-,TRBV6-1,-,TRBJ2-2,TGTGCCAGCCGCATGGGCACCGGGGAGCTGTTTTTT,CASRMGTGELFF
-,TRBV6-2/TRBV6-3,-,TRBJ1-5,TGTGCCAGCAGTTACTCGAGGGCCGGGAGCAATCAGCCCCAGCATTTT,CASSYSRAGSNQPQHF
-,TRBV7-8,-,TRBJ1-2,TGTGCCAGCAGCCTCGACAGGAGCGTGGTCTATGGCTACACCTTC,CASSLDRSVVYGYTF
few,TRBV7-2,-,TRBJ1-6,TGTGCCAGCAGCCCCCCGAGGGGCCGCTCCTATAATTCACCCCTCCACTTT,CASSPPRGRSYNSPLHF